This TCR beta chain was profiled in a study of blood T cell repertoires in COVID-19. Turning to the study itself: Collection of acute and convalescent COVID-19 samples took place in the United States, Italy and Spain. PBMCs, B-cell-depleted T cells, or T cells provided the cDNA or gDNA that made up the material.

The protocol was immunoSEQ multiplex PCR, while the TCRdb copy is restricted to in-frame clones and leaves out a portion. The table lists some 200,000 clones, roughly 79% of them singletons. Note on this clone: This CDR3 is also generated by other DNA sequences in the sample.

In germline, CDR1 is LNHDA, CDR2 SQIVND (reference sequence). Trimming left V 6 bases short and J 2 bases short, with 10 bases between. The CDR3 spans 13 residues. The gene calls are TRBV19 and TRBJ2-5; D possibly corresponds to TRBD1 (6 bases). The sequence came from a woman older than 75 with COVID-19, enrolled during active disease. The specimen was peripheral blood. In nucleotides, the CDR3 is TGTGCCAGTAGCCGTGACAGGCAAGAGACCCAGTACTTC. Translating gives CASSRDRQETQYF.